This T cell receptor beta chain was recovered during a study of cytomegalovirus exposure and HLA in healthy donors. As for the study in general: A later analysis reported the 90 to 150 validation repertoires used the same platform as the approximately 700 first-cohort repertoires. Findings of the study overall: According to a subsequent analysis, TCR clusters identified in the first cohort showed a tendency to co-occur across the 100 to 150 validation repertoires. Reports described diagnosis of cytomegalovirus status by the classifier as highly specific and sensitive.

The donors were part of the validation cohort, which consisted of over a hundred subjects and was separate from the first cohort of under 750 subjects. This CDR3 contains 15 residues. V was shortened by 4 bases and J by 5 bases, with 18 bases between the two germline ends. Concerning this clone: What it recognizes is unknown.

Only in-frame clones appear in the TCRdb table, and some are missing; sequencing was by immunoSEQ multiplex PCR. This sample yields about 250,000 clones, of which over 75% are seen a single time; 12% belongs to the top ten. The chain joins TRBV23-1 to TRBJ2-7, with D maybe TRBD2 (6 bases). TRBV23-1 is marked as an open reading frame, function uncertain. Sequencing input: PBMCs. The receptor comes from a man aged 18 to 30 in good health and CMV-seropositive. The DNA for the CDR3 is TGCGCCAGCAGTCTATGGAGGGTCCAAAGCCACGAGCAGTACTTC. Protein: CASSLWRVQSHEQYF.